The clone carrying this T cell receptor (beta chain) was seen a handful of times. Its antigen is unidentified. The V gene's germline CDR1 is MNHEY and CDR2 SVGEGT. The CDR3 covers 15 residues. V was pared by 2 bases and J by 4 bases, with 14 bases between. Here immunoSEQ multiplex PCR was the method, and the copy in TCRdb shows in-frame clones only, minus some. The data contain roughly 500,000 clones, approximately 89% of them seen just once; the ten biggest clones take up roughly 2.5%. These data come from a study of Ad26.COV2.S vaccination and SARS-CoV-2 variants. For the study at large: Ad26.COV2.S given intramuscularly, once or twice 56 days apart.

General study points: The placebo group had lower spike-specific TCR breadth than the vaccine recipients did.

Treatment described: 15 to 20 received Ad26.COV2.S at low or high dose, single or two shots; 5 received placebo; per-sample allocation not given. Day 63 following the first vaccine or placebo injection was when the samples were taken. The individual, an adult aged 18-55 years, was a donor in Boston. The genes are TRBV6-2 or TRBV6-3 and TRBJ1-2; D might be TRBD1 (5 bases). This clonotype was obtained from a person between 18 and 65 years old who received the Ad26.COV2.S COVID-19 vaccine or a placebo. This material consisted of peripheral blood, taken in a trial of Ad26.COV2.S vaccine versus placebo. The CDR3 is CASSYGGTSAYGYTF. The CDR3 DNA reads TGTGCCAGCAGTTACGGGGGGACCTCCGCCTATGGCTACACCTTC.